This TCR beta chain stems from a study of T cell responses to AZD1222 COVID-19 vaccine. Study in general: Whether given at about 4 or about 12 weeks, second doses were pooled. Study-wide findings and caveats: Dominant CD4 TCR responses targeted spike regions 160-218 and 743-854. Spike-specific TCR breadth rose after two AZD1222 doses, and depth rose as well.

Produced via immunoSEQ multiplex PCR; TCRdb's table is partial and in-frame only. The sample has about 130,000 clones, roughly nine tenths seen once. Regarding this clone: Its antigen is not known.

CDR3 length: 13 residues. Germline V gene sequence: CDR1 SQVTM, CDR2 ANQGSEA. V lost 5 bases to trimming and J lost 7 bases, with 16 bases between them. The chain links TRBV29-1 to TRBJ2-3; D call uncertain. Sequencing used peripheral blood, obtained on day 0 of AZD1222 vaccination. This clonotype originated in an adult in good health. In DNA, the CDR3 is TGCAGCGTTCTCCCCAGGCAGACATATACGCAGTATTTT. Its protein product is CSVLPRQTYTQYF.